The 20 T cell receptor beta chains listed next were all sequenced from one sample in a study of CXCR3-negative and CXCR3-positive naive CD8 T cells. General study findings and limits: CXCR3-positive naive cells carried more hydrophobic TRB CDR3s than CXCR3-negative ones.

Their antigens remain unidentified. The libraries of TRB cDNA were constructed through 5' RACE using UMI labels. Each CDR3 protein gets one entry in TCRdb, which reprocessed the 5' RACE reads and gives no DNA. The sample yields more than 75,000 distinct CDR3 sequences, of which the top ten take up 0.62%. Specimen: naive CXCR3+ CD8+ T cells from blood. Documented subset: CD45RO-CCR7+CD27+CD95- naive CD8+ T cells expressing CXCR3 (TNR3+). All receptors derive from a human donor in good health. Some clones in this sample may be carry-over from other donors' samples.

This chain connects TRBV12-3 or TRBV12-4 to TRBJ1-5. The CDR3 sequence is 14 residues long. The CDR3 sequence is CASSSLGPDQPQHF.

The chain joins TRBV5-1 to TRBJ2-7. The germline gives CDR1 SGHRS, CDR2 YFSETQ. This CDR3 is built from 13 residues. The CDR3 is CASSLDPTYEQYF.

V gene TRBV20-1 combines with J gene TRBJ1-1; TCRdb's assignment of TRBD1 cannot be checked, as there is no DNA. Germline CDR1 and CDR2: DFQATT and SNEGSKA (reference sequence). The length of the CDR3 is 11 residues. CDR3 loop: CSANTGIEAFF.

The chain employs TRBV6-1 and TRBJ2-7. Per germline, CDR1 MNHNS and CDR2 SASEGT. The CDR3 covers 15 residues. The CDR3 region is CASSEWSRGPYEQYF.

This chain's CDR3 is CASSRIGLAGERAKNIQYF. The chain recombines TRBV7-2 with TRBJ2-4; TCRdb lists TRBD2, though no DNA is available to test this call. The germline CDR1 and CDR2 sequences are SGHTA and FQGNSA. The CDR3 covers 19 residues. The complete variable domain, with remaining parts taken from reference TRBV7-2 and TRBJ2-4, reads GAGVSQSPSNKVTEKGKDVELRCDPISGHTALYWYRQSLGQGLEFLIYFQGNSAPDKSGLPSDRFSAERTGGSVSTLTIQRTQQEDSAVYLCASSRIGLAGERAKNIQYFGAGTRLSVL.

The chain links TRBV4-1 to TRBJ2-1. The CDR3 has 15 amino acids. The germline CDR1 and CDR2 sequences are MGHRA and YSYEKL. The CDR3 sequence is CASSQEHGQSNEQFF.

This chain joins TRBV2 and TRBJ2-1; there is no DNA to check the TCRdb D call of TRBD2. CDR1 and CDR2 (germline): SNHLY, FYNNEI. This CDR3 contains 16 residues. The CDR3 here is CASSGLAGQNDPPQFF. The full variable domain, its missing parts supplied by reference TRBV2 and TRBJ2-1, is EPEVTQTPSHQVTQMGQEVILRCVPISNHLYFYWYRQILGQKVEFLVSFYNNEISEKSEIFDDQFSVERPDGSNFTLKIRSTKLEDSAMYFCASSGLAGQNDPPQFFGPGTRLTVL.

This chain uses TRBV5-1 with TRBJ2-6; no DNA is available, so the TRBD2 call from TCRdb remains unchecked. CDR3 length: 18 amino acids. Germline CDR1 SGHRS, CDR2 YFSETQ. The CDR3: CASSPDGYPPSGANVLTF.

This chain connects TRBV20-1 to TRBJ2-7; there is no DNA to check the TCRdb D call of TRBD2. Germline V gene sequence: CDR1 DFQATT, CDR2 SNEGSKA (reference sequence). The CDR3 has 14 amino acids. The CDR3 is CSALLSSGPYEQYF.

The rearrangement uses TRBV27 and TRBJ2-7. The CDR3 is 13 residues long. Germline CDR1 MNHEY, CDR2 SMNVEV (reference sequence). CDR3 sequence: CASSLTLSYEQYF.

CDR3 loop: CASSLAGEGSYEQYF. The chain is built from TRBV5-1 and TRBJ2-7; TCRdb outputs TRBD2, but without DNA this stays unchecked. The CDR3 runs to 15 residues. Looked up from germline, CDR1 is SGHRS and CDR2 is YFSETQ.

V usage is TRBV12-3 or TRBV12-4 and J usage is TRBJ2-1; the TCRdb call, TRBD2, lacks DNA for checking. This CDR3 has 18 amino acids. The CDR3 spells CASSLRLVGPLLGDEQFF.

The chain links TRBV7-6 to TRBJ1-1; TCRdb's D call of TRBD1 is untestable without DNA. CDR1 is SGHVS and CDR2 is FNYEAQ in the germline V gene. The CDR3 runs 13 residues. The CDR3: CASSPDRGGEAFF. Filled out from reference TRBV7-6 and TRBJ1-1, the complete variable domain reads GAGVSQSPRYKVTKRGQDVALRCDPISGHVSLYWYRQALGQGPEFLTYFNYEAQQDKSGLPNDRFSAERPEGSISTLTIQRTEQRDSAMYRCASSPDRGGEAFFGQGTRLTVV.

CDR3 residues: CASSQDGDASGFDMKYF. This rearrangement joins TRBV4-3 to TRBJ2-3; TCRdb lists TRBD1, though no DNA is available to test this call. The CDR3 runs to 17 residues. Germline loops: CDR1 LGHNA, CDR2 YSLEER.

The chain links TRBV6-5 to TRBJ2-1. The germline gives CDR1 MNHEY, CDR2 SVGAGI. CDR3 length: 15 residues. Here the CDR3 reads CASSYDQASNNEQFF.

This chain links TRBV7-8 with TRBJ2-7; lacking DNA, the TRBD1 call made by TCRdb goes unchecked. Germline V lookup: CDR1 SGHVS, CDR2 FQNEAQ. The CDR3 loop spans 15 amino acids. CDR3 sequence: CASSYVRYGTYEQYF.

The genes are TRBV29-1 and TRBJ2-3; TCRdb picks TRBD1, but there is no DNA to check that call. Germline assignment: CDR1 SQVTM and CDR2 ANQGSEA. The CDR3 is 14 residues long. The CDR3 loop reads CSVVGGLRTDTQYF.

The V and J genes are TRBV12-3 or TRBV12-4 and TRBJ2-2. The CDR3 has 12 amino acids. This CDR3 is CASSFGSGELFF.

This chain links TRBV7-9 with TRBJ2-7; TCRdb returns TRBD1, unconfirmable since there is no DNA. The CDR3 is made up of 15 amino acids. Germline loops: CDR1 SEHNR, CDR2 FQNEAQ (reference sequence). This CDR3 reads CASSPTGQGYYEQYF.

The chain links TRBV12-3 or TRBV12-4 to TRBJ1-5; TCRdb lists TRBD1, though no DNA is available to test this call. The CDR3 spans 14 residues. The CDR3 sequence is CASSSPYSNQPQHF.